This TCR beta chain came from a study of T cell repertoires in aging, cancer and after chemotherapy (dated by TCRdb to the late 2010s). Context from the whole study: The donors fell into six age groups ranging from 30 or younger to 70 or older, and each group had at least three individuals. Paired pre- and post-chemotherapy samples in the solid tumor group came from brain tumor (glioblastoma) patients receiving temozolomide-based therapy. To look at immunoaging and at how T cells reconstitute after chemotherapy, the study profiled TCR beta repertoires in peripheral blood from both healthy donors and cancer patients. The full dataset contained millions of TCR reads. Alongside some 98 healthy donors serving as a reference group, the cohort included approximately 220 cancer patients, of whom roughly 91 had hematological cancers and 124 had solid cancers. Overall results and qualifications from the work: In healthy donors, the drop in TCR diversity with age came mainly from a loss of richness, whereas in cancer patients a loss of evenness also played a part. According to the authors, the repertoire data do not allow conclusions to be drawn about immunological memory after chemotherapy. In both cancer cohorts, median generation probability rose over the chemotherapy interval, which suggests that the repertoire was reconstituted through rebound thymic output. Compared with age-matched healthy donors, untreated patients with either hematological or solid cancers had significantly lower TCR diversity in the blood along with higher clonality.

CDR3 length: 11 amino acids, cysteine to phenylalanine. Of all the DNA, just the CDR3 is kept, 33 bases in frame from base 1. The germline V gene sets CDR1 to MNHEY and CDR2 to SVGEGT. V gives up 5 bases and J gives up 2 bases, and the segment between their germline ends measures 4 bases. A word on this clonotype: The clone's antigen remains unknown. Per-base qualities were not stored, and no clone one base away is much larger.

TCR beta rearrangements were amplified from genomic DNA extracted from peripheral blood rather than from sorted cells or RNA. Using a mixed TRB-A/B primer pool, multiplex touch-down PCR amplified rearranged TRB sequences covering the V, D and J segments. Illumina adapters and sample indices were attached to the amplicons through two consecutive PCR reactions run with Phusion HS II polymerase. The amplicons were purified from gel with the NucleoSpin Gel and PCR Clean-up kit and then assessed with Qubit and an Agilent 2100 Bioanalyzer. Sequencing of libraries was carried out on an Illumina MiSeq in 600-cycle, single-indexed, paired-end runs. In the paper's pipeline: MiXCR versions 2.12 and 3.0.5 were used to process the TRB sequences. Each unique CDR3 nucleotide sequence was treated as one clone, and only productive sequences with two or more reads were kept. Shannon diversity, evenness, clonality (one minus evenness), and alpha-parameterized diversity profiles from alpha 0 to 5 were included as repertoire metrics. The IGoR algorithm was used to calculate generation probabilities for clones in the paired samples taken before and after chemotherapy. In-frame beta chains were kept once TCRdb had trimmed the public reads at Q25 with fastp and called clones with MiXCR. For every CDR3 protein sequence, its rows merge into one entry that carries the most common genes and DNA. Clone size and V and J calls follow TCRdb, not the original study. Within this sample are some 9,000 distinct CDR3 sequences, with roughly 39% of them counted one time only. Clones ranked in the top ten supply 9% to 15% of the sample.

The TCR was taken from a human donor with a solid tumor. The rearranged segments are TRBV6-2 or TRBV6-3 and TRBJ2-7; the D gene assignment is ambiguous. The sequenced sample was blood. The DNA sequence is as follows: TGTGCCAGCAGTCAGACCTACGAGCAGTACTTC. Its protein reads: CASSQTYEQYF.